The source of this TCR beta chain is a study of blood T cell repertoires in COVID-19. Recruits, aged roughly 18 to 95 years, lived in about two dozen US areas. V lost 0 bases to trimming and J lost 4 bases, with 16 bases between them. This CDR3 spans 16 amino acids. CDR1 and CDR2 from the germline V gene are SGHDT and YYEEEE. Profiled with immunoSEQ multiplex PCR; TCRdb holds only in-frame clones, not every one. The data contain approximately 200,000 clones, roughly 83% of them singletons. This clone has just one count. This TCR was sampled from a woman aged 35 to 49 with acute COVID-19. Sequenced sample: PBMCs or T cells enriched from blood (not recorded which). V usage is TRBV5-6 and J usage is TRBJ1-1; D is perhaps TRBD1 (6 bases). The chain's CDR3 is CASSLGGAGGRTEAFF. Here the CDR3 DNA reads TGTGCCAGCAGCTTGGGAGGGGCGGGGGGCCGCACTGAAGCTTTCTTT.